In this sample, the clone carrying this TCR beta chain turned up many times. The data stem from a study of human T cells and chemical hapten exposure. Study details: Investigators sensitized around 2 cm by around 2 cm of upper inner arm skin with 2% DPC.

The V and J ends lost 0 bases and 6 bases, in that order; junction bases with no gene match: 8. The V gene's germline CDR1 is DFQATT and CDR2 SNEGSKA (reference sequence). This CDR3 spans 16 amino acids. Regarding time point: pre-sensitization, week 0. Treatment in this sample: therapeutic diphenylcyclopropenone sensitization with weekly scalp DPC. TCRdb used MiXCR to reprocess the RACE reads, holding one entry per CDR3 protein. This sample has over 300,000 distinct CDR3 sequences, with roughly 5% found just once. Material: whole blood, obtained in connection with sensitization to the hapten diphenylcyclopropenone (DPC). The chain recombines TRBV20-1 with TRBJ2-1, with 10 bases matching TRBD2. The receptor comes from a woman aged 45 to 65 with alopecia areata. Some clones in this sample may be carry-over from other donors' samples. The CDR3 spells CSARDLASGSFNEQFF. The CDR3 DNA reads as TGCAGTGCTAGAGATCTTGCTAGCGGGAGTTTCAATGAGCAGTTCTTC.